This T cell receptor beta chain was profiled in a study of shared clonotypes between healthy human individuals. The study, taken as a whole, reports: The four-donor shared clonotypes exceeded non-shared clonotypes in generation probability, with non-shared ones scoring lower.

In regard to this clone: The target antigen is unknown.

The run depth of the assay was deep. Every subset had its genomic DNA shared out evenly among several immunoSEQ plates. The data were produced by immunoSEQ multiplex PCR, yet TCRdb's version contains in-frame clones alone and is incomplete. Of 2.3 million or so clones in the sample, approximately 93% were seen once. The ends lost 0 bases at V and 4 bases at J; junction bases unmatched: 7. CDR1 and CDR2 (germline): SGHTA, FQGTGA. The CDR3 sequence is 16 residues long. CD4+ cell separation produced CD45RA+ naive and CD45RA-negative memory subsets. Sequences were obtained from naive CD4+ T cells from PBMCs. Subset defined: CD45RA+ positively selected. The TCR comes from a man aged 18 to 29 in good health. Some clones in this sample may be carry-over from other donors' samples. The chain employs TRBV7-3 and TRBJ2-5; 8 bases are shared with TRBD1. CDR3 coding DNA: TGTGCCAGCAGCTTAACCGCCGGGACAGGCGGAGAGACCCAGTACTTC. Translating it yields CASSLTAGTGGETQYF.